These 8 T cell receptor beta chains came from one sample sequenced in a study of PD-1 blockade in classical Hodgkin lymphoma. Every patient was affected by relapse after autologous stem cell transplantation, while exposure to brentuximab vedotin was not uniform. Sequenced by immunoSEQ multiplex PCR; TCRdb stores in-frame clones only, minus some. Among 90,000 to 130,000 clones listed, around 89% were seen once. Specimen: peripheral blood mononuclear cells (PBMCs), collected before the second cycle of nivolumab. The receptors come from a human donor with classical Hodgkin lymphoma.

The sample holds a few counts of this clone. This rearrangement joins TRBV5-4 to TRBJ2-2; 7 bases map to TRBD1. Trimming took 3 bases from V and 4 from J; bases not matched to a gene: 0. The CDR3 extends over 13 amino acids. Germline V CDR1 and CDR2: SGHNT, YYREEE (reference sequence). In nucleotides, the CDR3 is TGTGCCAGCAGCTGGGACAGCACCGGGGAGCTGTTTTTT. This codes for CASSWDSTGELFF.

The chain employs TRBV18 and TRBJ2-1, with D unresolved. Germline CDR1 and CDR2: KGHSH and LQKENI. The CDR3 has 14 amino acids. V was clipped by 3 bases and J by 2 bases, with 8 bases between them. The CDR3 DNA reads as TGTGCCAGCTCACCCCCTACCGCCTACAATGAGCAGTTCTTC. This translates into CASSPPTAYNEQFF.

The chain carries TRBV19 and TRBJ2-7, with D possibly TRBD1 on 5 matching bases. Germline V gives CDR1 LNHDA, CDR2 SQIVND (reference sequence). With 7 bases removed from V and 4 bases from J, the gap between germline ends came to 23 bases. The CDR3 has 16 amino acids. This chain's CDR3 is CASTPGQGPPAYEQYF. CDR3 coding DNA: TGTGCCAGTACCCCCGGACAAGGCCCCCCCGCGTACGAGCAGTACTTC. Combining the CDR3 with reference TRBV19 and TRBJ2-7 gives the whole variable domain DGGITQSPKYLFRKEGQNVTLSCEQNLNHDAMYWYRQDPGQGLRLIYYSQIVNDFQKGDIAEGYSVSREKKESFPLTVTSAQKNPTAFYLCASTPGQGPPAYEQYFGPGTRLTVT.

The chain has TRBV5-6 and TRBJ1-5; no clear D. Trimming stripped 6 bases from V and 1 base from J, with 17 bases between. This CDR3 region has 16 residues. Germline V CDR1 and CDR2: SGHDT, YYEEEE. The CDR3, as DNA: TGTGCCAGCACCCCGGCCGTACCGGTAAGCAATCAGCCCCAGCATTTT. Translated: CASTPAVPVSNQPQHF.

The V call is TRBV20-1, the J call TRBJ2-6; D is ambiguous. Trimming took off 6 bases at V and 0 bases at J, with 0 bases between the two ends. Germline V gene lookup returns CDR1 DFQATT and CDR2 SNEGSKA (reference sequence). CDR3 size: 11 residues. The CDR3 DNA is TGCAGTGCCTCTGGGGCCAACGTCCTGACTTTC. Protein product: CSASGANVLTF.

This clone turned up a few times. The CDR3 spells CAWTAGSEKLFF. CDR3 DNA: TGTGCCTGGACGGCGGGAAGCGAAAAACTGTTTTTT. The rearrangement links TRBV30 to TRBJ1-4; D is undetermined. The CDR3 loop spans 12 amino acids. Germline assignment: CDR1 GTSNPN and CDR2 SVGIG (reference sequence). V was clipped by 4 bases and J by 8 bases, with 11 bases between them.

The V and J genes are TRBV19 and TRBJ1-2; tentatively, D is TRBD1 (6 bases). Germline V lookup: CDR1 LNHDA, CDR2 SQIVND (reference sequence). This CDR3 has 15 amino acids. Trimming left V 6 bases short and J 3 bases short, with 17 bases between. CDR3 loop: CASRGRAPGDYGYTF. As DNA, the CDR3 is TGTGCCAGTAGGGGCAGGGCCCCAGGGGACTATGGCTACACCTTC.

The chain combines TRBV6-1 with TRBJ2-6; tentatively, D is TRBD1 (5 bases). This CDR3 has 18 residues. V lost 1 base, J lost 0 bases, and 13 bases lay in between. Germline CDR1 MNHNS, CDR2 SASEGT. The chain's CDR3 is CASSEEAQESSGANVLTF. Written as DNA, the CDR3 is TGTGCCAGCAGTGAAGAGGCACAGGAGAGCTCTGGGGCCAACGTCCTGACTTTC.